This T cell receptor (beta chain) was sequenced in a study of blood T cell repertoires in COVID-19. Across the whole study: Some COVID-19 samples were acute and others convalescent; all came from the United States, Italy and Spain. Sources were T cells, B-cell-depleted T cells, or PBMCs; the material itself was cDNA or gDNA.

The sample holds a few counts of this clone. Original handling: Estimation of nucleated cell counts relied on the amplification of reference gene primers. This table comes from immunoSEQ multiplex PCR, and its TCRdb copy is limited to in-frame clones, with some not included. For V, J and clone size, that table is used; D and trimming come from the DNA. The sample includes over 50,000 clones, about 89% of them seen just once. Specimen: peripheral blood. This clonotype originated in a man aged 55 to 69 with acute or convalescent COVID-19.

CDR3 DNA sequence: TGTGCCAGCAGCTTGACGGTTGCCGCTAGCAATCAGCCCCAGCATTTT. Residues: CASSLTVAASNQPQHF. This rearrangement joins TRBV5-6 to TRBJ1-5; D is ambiguous. Trimming took off 1 base at V and 0 bases at J, with 11 bases between the two ends. The length of the CDR3 is 16 residues. The V gene's germline CDR1 is SGHDT and CDR2 YYEEEE. Filled out from reference TRBV5-6 and TRBJ1-5, the complete variable domain reads DAGVTQSPTHLIKTRGQQVTLRCSPKSGHDTVSWYQQALGQGPQFIFQYYEEEERQRGNFPDRFSGHQFPNYSSELNVNALLLGDSALYLCASSLTVAASNQPQHFGDGTRLSIL.